These 9 T cell receptor beta chains were all obtained from the same sample, sequenced in a study of CD8 T cells in Susac syndrome. Random hexamers primed reverse transcription of about 0.45 to 1 ug RNA. Via MiXCR, TCRdb re-called the immunoSEQ multiplex PCR reads, giving one row per CDR3 protein. The repertoire holds 350,000 to 550,000 distinct CDR3 sequences, with more than 70% as singletons. Sequenced input: CD8+ T cells from PBMCs. The receptor source for this set is a human donor with multiple sclerosis.

Here the CDR3 DNA reads TGTGCCAGTAGTATAGGCCCGGGATCCCCTGAAGCTTTCTTT. Translated, it gives CASSIGPGSPEAFF. The V gene is TRBV19, the J gene TRBJ1-1; no clear D gene. V lost 1 base and J 6 bases, leaving 12 bases between the germline ends. Germline CDR1 and CDR2: LNHDA and SQIVND (reference sequence). The CDR3 spans 14 residues.

This clonotype was seen once. The chain has TRBV5-1 and TRBJ2-2, with D possibly TRBD1 on 6 matching bases. V was shortened by 3 bases and J by 1 base, with 10 bases between the two germline ends. Germline CDR1 and CDR2: SGHRS and YFSETQ. This CDR3 has 15 amino acids. The DNA for the CDR3 is TGCGCCAGCAGCTCGGGACACAGGAACACCGGGGAGCTGTTTTTT. The encoded protein is CASSSGHRNTGELFF.

J is TRBJ2-4 and V is TRBV30; no reliable D call. The V end was cut by 0 bases, the J end by 0 bases, with 9 bases between. The CDR3 has 15 amino acids. The germline CDR1 and CDR2 sequences are GTSNPN and SVGIG (reference sequence). The CDR3 nucleotides are TGTGCCTGGAGTGTACTTAGTGAAGCCAAAAACATTCAGTACTTC. Amino acids: CAWSVLSEAKNIQYF.

For the CDR3, the DNA is TGTGCCAGCAGCTCTCCTATTTCCTCCTACAATGAGCAGTTCTTC. Amino acids: CASSSPISSYNEQFF. The chain links TRBV7-9 to TRBJ2-1; no definite D call. Trimming left V 4 bases short and J 0 bases short, with 10 bases between. The germline V gene has CDR1 SEHNR and CDR2 FQNEAQ (reference sequence). The CDR3 contains 15 residues.

The V and J genes are TRBV6-5 and TRBJ2-7; D is undetermined. V was pared by 4 bases and J by 5 bases, with 12 bases between. The CDR3 is 13 amino acids. CDR1 is MNHEY and CDR2 is SVGAGI in the germline V gene. The CDR3 loop is CASSSYSGNEQYF. The CDR3 DNA follows: TGTGCCAGCAGTTCTTATTCAGGAAACGAGCAGTACTTC.

V and J are TRBV7-9 and TRBJ2-1; 10 bases fit TRBD2. The junction had 13 bases not matched to a gene; V was cut back by 5 bases and J by 3 bases. The CDR3 loop spans 18 amino acids. Germline V gives CDR1 SEHNR, CDR2 FQNEAQ (reference sequence). CDR3 amino acids: CASSLGLANSPIYNEQFF. CDR3 bases: TGTGCCAGCAGCCTGGGACTAGCGAACAGCCCAATCTACAATGAGCAGTTCTTC.

The CDR3 DNA reads as TGTGCCAGCAGTGATAACAACAGGGACACCAATCAGCCCCAGCATTTT. It yields the protein CASSDNNRDTNQPQHF. V usage is TRBV2 and J usage is TRBJ1-5; TRBD1 might be the D (6 bases). The V gene's germline CDR1 is SNHLY and CDR2 FYNNEI. The CDR3 runs 16 residues. V was pared by 3 bases and J by 3 bases, with 15 bases between. Using reference TRBV2 and TRBJ1-5 for the parts outside the CDR3, the full variable domain is EPEVTQTPSHQVTQMGQEVILRCVPISNHLYFYWYRQILGQKVEFLVSFYNNEISEKSEIFDDQFSVERPDGSNFTLKIRSTKLEDSAMYFCASSDNNRDTNQPQHFGDGTRLSIL.

The V gene is TRBV7-9, the J gene TRBJ2-5, with TRBD2 matching over 8 bases. There are 15 residues in the CDR3. Trimming removed 5 bases from V and 5 bases from J; junction bases left unmatched: 10. Germline CDR1 and CDR2: SEHNR and FQNEAQ (reference sequence). CDR3 nucleotides: TGTGCCAGCAGCCCCAGGACTAGCCTGGGCGAGACCCAGTACTTC. Protein: CASSPRTSLGETQYF.

The chain joins TRBV10-3 to TRBJ2-7, with 8 bases lining up with TRBD1. With V trimmed by 2 bases and J by 3 bases, 6 bases remained unmatched. CDR3 size: 15 residues. Germline CDR1 and CDR2: ENHRY and SYGVKD. The CDR3 DNA reads TGTGCCATCAGTGAGCCCGGACAGGGTAACTACGAGCAGTACTTC. This codes for CAISEPGQGNYEQYF.